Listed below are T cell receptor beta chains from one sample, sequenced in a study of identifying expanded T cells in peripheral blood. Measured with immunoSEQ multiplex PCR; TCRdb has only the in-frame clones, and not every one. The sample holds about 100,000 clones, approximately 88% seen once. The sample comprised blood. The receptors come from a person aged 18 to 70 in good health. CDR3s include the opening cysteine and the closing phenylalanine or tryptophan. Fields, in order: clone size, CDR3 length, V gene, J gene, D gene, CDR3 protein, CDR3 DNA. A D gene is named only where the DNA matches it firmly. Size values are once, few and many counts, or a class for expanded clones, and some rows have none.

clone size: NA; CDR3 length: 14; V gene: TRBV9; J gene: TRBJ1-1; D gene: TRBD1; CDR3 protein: CASSDRTGNTEAFF; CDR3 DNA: TGTGCCAGCAGCGACCGGACAGGGAACACTGAAGCTTTCTTT
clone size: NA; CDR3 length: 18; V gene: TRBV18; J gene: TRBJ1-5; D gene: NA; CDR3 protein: CASSPQGPGITGNQPQHF; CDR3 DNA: TGTGCCAGCTCACCACAAGGCCCCGGCATCACGGGCAATCAGCCCCAGCATTTT
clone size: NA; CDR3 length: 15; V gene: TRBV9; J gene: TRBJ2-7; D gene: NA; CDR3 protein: CASSVAAGTTYEQYF; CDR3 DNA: TGTGCCAGCAGCGTAGCCGCGGGGACGACCTACGAGCAGTACTTC
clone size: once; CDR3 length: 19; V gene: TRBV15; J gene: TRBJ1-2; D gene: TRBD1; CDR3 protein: CATSRDAMGQQGLNYGYTF; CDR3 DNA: TGTGCCACCAGCAGAGATGCGATGGGACAGCAAGGACTAAACTATGGCTACACCTTC
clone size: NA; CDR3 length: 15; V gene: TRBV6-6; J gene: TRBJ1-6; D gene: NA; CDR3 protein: CASSYGSSGNSPLHF; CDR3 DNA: TGTGCCAGCAGTTACGGCTCTTCGGGTAATTCACCCCTCCACTTT
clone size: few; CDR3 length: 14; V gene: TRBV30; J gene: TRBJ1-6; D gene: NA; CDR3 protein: CAWSWQGVGSPLHF; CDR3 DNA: TGTGCCTGGAGCTGGCAGGGAGTCGGATCACCCCTCCACTTT
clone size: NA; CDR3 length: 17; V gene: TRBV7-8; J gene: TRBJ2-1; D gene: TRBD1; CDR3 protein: CASSLEAGTGASDEQFF; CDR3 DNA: TGTGCCAGCAGCTTAGAGGCTGGGACAGGGGCAAGCGATGAGCAGTTCTTC
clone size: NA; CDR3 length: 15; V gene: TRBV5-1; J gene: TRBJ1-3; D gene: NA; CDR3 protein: CASSLGFGSRNTIYF; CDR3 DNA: TGCGCCAGCAGCTTGGGGTTTGGGAGCCGAAACACCATATATTTT
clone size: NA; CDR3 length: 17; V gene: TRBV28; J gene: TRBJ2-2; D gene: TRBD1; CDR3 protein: CASSLGRIDRGTGELFF; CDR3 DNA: TGTGCCAGCAGTTTAGGCCGGATCGACAGGGGGACCGGGGAGCTGTTTTTT
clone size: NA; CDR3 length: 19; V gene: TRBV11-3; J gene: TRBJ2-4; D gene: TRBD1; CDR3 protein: CASSFFGTGVEGAKNIQYF; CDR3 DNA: TGTGCCAGCAGCTTTTTTGGGACAGGGGTAGAGGGGGCCAAAAACATTCAGTACTTC
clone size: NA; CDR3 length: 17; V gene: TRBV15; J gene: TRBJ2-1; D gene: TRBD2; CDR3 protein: CATSAYSSSGGYNEQFF; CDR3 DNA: TGTGCCACCAGCGCCTATTCCTCTAGCGGGGGGTACAATGAGCAGTTCTTC
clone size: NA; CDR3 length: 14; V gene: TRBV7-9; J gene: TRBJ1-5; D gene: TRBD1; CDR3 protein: CASSIAGGTQPQHF; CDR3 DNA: TGTGCCAGCAGCATCGCAGGGGGCACTCAGCCCCAGCATTTT
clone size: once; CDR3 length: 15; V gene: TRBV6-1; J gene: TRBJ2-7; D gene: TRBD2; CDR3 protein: CASSSHREGPYEQYF; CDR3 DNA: TGTGCCAGCAGTTCCCATCGGGAGGGACCCTACGAGCAGTACTTC
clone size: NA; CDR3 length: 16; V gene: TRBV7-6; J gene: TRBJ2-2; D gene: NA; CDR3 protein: CASSPLGDGATGELFF; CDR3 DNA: TGTGCCAGCAGCCCTCTAGGGGACGGAGCAACCGGGGAGCTGTTTTTT
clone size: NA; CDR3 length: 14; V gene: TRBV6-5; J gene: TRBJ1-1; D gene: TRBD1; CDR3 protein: CASRADRANTEAFF; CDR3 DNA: TGTGCCAGCAGGGCGGACAGGGCGAACACTGAAGCTTTCTTT
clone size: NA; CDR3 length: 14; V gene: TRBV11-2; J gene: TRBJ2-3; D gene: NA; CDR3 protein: CASSLIRSTDTQYF; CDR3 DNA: TGTGCCAGCAGCTTAATCAGGAGCACAGATACGCAGTATTTT
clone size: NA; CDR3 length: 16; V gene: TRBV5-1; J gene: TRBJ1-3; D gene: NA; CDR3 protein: CASSLQGGGSGNTIYF; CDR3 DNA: TGCGCCAGCAGCTTGCAGGGTGGAGGGTCTGGAAACACCATATATTTT
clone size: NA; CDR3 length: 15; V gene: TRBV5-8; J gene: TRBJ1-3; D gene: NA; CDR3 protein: CASSLRGARGNTIYF; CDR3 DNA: TGTGCCAGCAGCCTCCGGGGGGCGCGAGGAAACACCATATATTTT
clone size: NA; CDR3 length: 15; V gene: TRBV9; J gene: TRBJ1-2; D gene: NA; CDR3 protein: CASSPTPGAIYGYTF; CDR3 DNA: TGTGCCAGCAGCCCCACGCCAGGGGCGATCTATGGCTACACCTTC
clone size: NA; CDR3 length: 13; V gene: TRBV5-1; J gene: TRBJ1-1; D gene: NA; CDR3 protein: CASTSLGTTEAFF; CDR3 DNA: TGCGCCAGCACCTCTCTGGGGACCACTGAAGCTTTCTTT
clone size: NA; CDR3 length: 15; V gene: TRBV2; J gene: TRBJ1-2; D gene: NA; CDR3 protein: CASSLRGSANYGYTF; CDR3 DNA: TGTGCCAGCAGTTTACGGGGCAGTGCTAACTATGGCTACACCTTC
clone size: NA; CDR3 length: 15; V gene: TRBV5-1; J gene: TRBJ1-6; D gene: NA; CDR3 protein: CASSLAQAFGSPLHF; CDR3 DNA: TGCGCCAGCAGCTTGGCACAGGCTTTTGGGTCACCCCTCCACTTT
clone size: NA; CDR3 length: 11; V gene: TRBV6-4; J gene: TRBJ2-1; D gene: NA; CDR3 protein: CASTSLAEQFF; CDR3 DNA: TGTGCCAGCACCTCCTTAGCGGAGCAGTTCTTC
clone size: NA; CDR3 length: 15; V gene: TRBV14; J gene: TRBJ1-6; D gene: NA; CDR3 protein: CASSQQGPYNSPLHF; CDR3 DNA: TGTGCCAGCAGTCAACAGGGCCCCTATAATTCACCCCTCCACTTT
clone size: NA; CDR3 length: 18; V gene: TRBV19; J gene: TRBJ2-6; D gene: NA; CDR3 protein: CASRRSVGELSGANVLTF; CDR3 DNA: TGTGCCAGTAGGAGGTCCGTGGGGGAACTCTCTGGGGCCAACGTCCTGACTTTC
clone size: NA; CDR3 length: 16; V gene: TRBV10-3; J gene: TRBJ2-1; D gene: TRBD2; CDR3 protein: CAISERTSGEYNEQFF; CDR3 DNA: TGTGCCATCAGTGAAAGGACTAGCGGGGAGTACAATGAGCAGTTCTTC
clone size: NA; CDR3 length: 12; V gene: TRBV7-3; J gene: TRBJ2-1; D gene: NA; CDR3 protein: CASSLNGNEQFF; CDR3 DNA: TGTGCCAGCAGCTTAAACGGGAATGAGCAGTTCTTC
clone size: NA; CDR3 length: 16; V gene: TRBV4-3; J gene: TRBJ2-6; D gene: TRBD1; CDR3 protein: CASSLGGAAGANVLTF; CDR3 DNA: TGCGCCAGCAGCCTAGGGGGCGCGGCAGGGGCCAACGTCCTGACTTTC
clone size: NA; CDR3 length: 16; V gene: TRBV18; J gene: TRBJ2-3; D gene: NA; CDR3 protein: CASSLTGGSGTDTQYF; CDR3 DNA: TGTGCCAGCTCACTCACGGGGGGCTCGGGAACAGATACGCAGTATTTT
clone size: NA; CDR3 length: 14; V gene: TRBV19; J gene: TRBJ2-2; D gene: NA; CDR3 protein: CASSIVWPSGELFF; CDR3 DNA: TGTGCCAGTAGTATAGTATGGCCCTCCGGGGAGCTGTTTTTT
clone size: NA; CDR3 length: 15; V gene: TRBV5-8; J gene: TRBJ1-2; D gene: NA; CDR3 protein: CASNRLAGHLYGYTF; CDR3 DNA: TGTGCCTCAAACCGGCTGGCGGGACACCTCTATGGCTACACCTTC
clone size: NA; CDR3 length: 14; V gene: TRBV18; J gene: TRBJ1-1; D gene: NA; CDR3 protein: CASSRTMGGTEAFF; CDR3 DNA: TGTGCCAGCTCACGCACCATGGGGGGCACTGAAGCTTTCTTT
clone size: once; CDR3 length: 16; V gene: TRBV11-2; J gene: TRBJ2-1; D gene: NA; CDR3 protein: CASSLGPRGWENEQFF; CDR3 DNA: TGTGCCAGCAGCTTAGGCCCCCGTGGGTGGGAAAATGAGCAGTTCTTC
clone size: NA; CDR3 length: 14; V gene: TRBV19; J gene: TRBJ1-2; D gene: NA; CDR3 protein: CASSTQEGNYGYTF; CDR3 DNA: TGTGCCAGTAGTACCCAGGAGGGGAACTATGGCTACACCTTC
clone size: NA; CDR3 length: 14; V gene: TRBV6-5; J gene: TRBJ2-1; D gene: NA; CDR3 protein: CASSYSGAWNEQFF; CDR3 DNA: TGTGCCAGCAGTTACTCGGGGGCTTGGAATGAGCAGTTCTTC
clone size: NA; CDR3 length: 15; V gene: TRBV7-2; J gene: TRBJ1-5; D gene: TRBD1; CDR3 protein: CASSGDRGGNQPQHF; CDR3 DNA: TGTGCCAGCAGCGGAGACAGGGGTGGCAATCAGCCCCAGCATTTT
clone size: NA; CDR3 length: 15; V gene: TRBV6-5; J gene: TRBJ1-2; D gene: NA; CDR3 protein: CASSTRDTFNYGYTF; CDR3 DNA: TGTGCCAGCAGTACTCGGGACACCTTCAACTATGGCTACACCTTC
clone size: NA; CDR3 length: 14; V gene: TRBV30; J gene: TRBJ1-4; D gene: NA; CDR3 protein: CAWSTQGLNEKLFF; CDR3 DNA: TGTGCCTGGAGTACTCAGGGTTTGAATGAAAAACTGTTTTTT
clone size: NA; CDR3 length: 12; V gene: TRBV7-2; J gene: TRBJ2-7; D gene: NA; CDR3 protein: CASSSGRYEQYF; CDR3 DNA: TGTGCCAGCAGCTCGGGACGATACGAGCAGTACTTC
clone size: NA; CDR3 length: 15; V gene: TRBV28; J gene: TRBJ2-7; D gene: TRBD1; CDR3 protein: CASHNPGQGAYEQYF; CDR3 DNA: TGTGCCAGCCATAACCCGGGACAGGGGGCCTACGAGCAGTACTTC
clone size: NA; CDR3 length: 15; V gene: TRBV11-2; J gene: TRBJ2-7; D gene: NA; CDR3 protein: CASRTYRDNSYEQYF; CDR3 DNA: TGTGCCAGCAGAACATACCGGGACAACTCCTACGAGCAGTACTTC
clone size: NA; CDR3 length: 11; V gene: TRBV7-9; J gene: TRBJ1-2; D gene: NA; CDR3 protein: CASSLGGYYTF; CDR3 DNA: TGTGCCAGCAGCTTGGGGGGCTACTACACCTTC
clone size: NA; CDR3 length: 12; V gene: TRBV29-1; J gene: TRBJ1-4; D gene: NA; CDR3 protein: CSVGGGPEKLFF; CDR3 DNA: TGCAGCGTGGGGGGGGGTCCTGAAAAACTGTTTTTT
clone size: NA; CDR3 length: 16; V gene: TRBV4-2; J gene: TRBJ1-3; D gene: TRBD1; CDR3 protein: CASSQGRDRFVDTIYF; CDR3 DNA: TGTGCCAGCAGCCAAGGACGGGACAGATTCGTCGACACCATATATTTT